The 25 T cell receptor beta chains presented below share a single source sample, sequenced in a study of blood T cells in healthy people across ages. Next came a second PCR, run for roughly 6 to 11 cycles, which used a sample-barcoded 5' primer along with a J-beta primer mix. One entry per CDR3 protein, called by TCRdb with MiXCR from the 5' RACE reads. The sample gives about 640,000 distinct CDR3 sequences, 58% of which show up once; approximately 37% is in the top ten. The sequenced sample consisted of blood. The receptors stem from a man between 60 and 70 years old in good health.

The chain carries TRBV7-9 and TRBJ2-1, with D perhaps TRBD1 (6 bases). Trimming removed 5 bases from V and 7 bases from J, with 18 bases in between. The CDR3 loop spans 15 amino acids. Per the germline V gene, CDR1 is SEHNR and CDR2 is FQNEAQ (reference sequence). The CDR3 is CASSTRLGAGNEQFF. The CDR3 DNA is TGTGCCAGCAGCACTCGACTGGGGGCAGGAAATGAGCAGTTCTTC.

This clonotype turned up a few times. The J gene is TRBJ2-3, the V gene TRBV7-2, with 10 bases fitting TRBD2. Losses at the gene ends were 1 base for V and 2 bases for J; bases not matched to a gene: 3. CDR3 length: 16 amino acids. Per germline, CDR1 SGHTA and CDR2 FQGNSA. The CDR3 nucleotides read TGTGCCAGCAGCTTAGATCTAGCGGGGGACACAGATACGCAGTATTTT. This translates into CASSLDLAGDTDTQYF.

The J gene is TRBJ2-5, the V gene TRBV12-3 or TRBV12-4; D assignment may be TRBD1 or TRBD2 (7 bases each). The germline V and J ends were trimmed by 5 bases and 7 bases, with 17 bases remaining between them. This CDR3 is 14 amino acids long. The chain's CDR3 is CASSVRGGYWTQYF. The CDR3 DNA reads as TGTGCCAGCAGTGTCAGGGGGGGTTATTGGACCCAGTACTTC.

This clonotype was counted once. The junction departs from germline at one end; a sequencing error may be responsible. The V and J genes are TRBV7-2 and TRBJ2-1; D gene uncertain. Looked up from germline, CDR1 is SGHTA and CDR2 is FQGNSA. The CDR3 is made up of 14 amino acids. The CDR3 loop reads CASSLSIVTDEQFF. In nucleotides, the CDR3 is TGTGCCAGCAGCTTATCCATCGTAACGGATGAGCAATTCTTC.

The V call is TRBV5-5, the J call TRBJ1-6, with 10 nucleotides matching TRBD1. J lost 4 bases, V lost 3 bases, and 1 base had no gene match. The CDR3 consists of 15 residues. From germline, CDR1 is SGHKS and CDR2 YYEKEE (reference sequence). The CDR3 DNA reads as TGTGCCAGCAGCTGGGGACAGGGGTATAATTCACCCCTCCACTTT. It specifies CASSWGQGYNSPLHF.

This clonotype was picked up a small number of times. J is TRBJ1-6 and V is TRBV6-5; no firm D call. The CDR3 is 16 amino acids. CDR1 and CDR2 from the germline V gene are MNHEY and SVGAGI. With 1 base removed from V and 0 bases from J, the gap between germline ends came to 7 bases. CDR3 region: CASSYYGSSYNSPLHF. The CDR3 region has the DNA TGTGCCAGCAGTTACTACGGGAGCTCCTATAATTCACCCCTCCACTTT.

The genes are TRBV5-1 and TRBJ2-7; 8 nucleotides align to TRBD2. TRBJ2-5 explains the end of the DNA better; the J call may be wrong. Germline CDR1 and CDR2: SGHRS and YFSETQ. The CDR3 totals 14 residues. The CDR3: CASTPGGQFETQYF. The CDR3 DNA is TGCGCCAGCACTCCGGGGGGGCAATTCGAGACCCAGTACTTC.

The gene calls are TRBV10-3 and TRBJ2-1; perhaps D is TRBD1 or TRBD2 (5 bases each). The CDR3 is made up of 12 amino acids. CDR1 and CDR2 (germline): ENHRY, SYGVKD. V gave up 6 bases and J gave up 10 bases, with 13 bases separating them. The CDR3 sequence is CAIRAPGDEQFF. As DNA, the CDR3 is TGTGCCATCAGGGCCCCCGGGGACGAGCAGTTCTTC.

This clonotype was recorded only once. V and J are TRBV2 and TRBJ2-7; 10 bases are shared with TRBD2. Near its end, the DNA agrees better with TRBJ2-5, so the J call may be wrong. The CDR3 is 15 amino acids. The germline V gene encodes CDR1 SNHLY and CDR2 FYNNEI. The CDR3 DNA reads TGTGCCAGCAAGCTAGGACTAGCGGACTTAGAGACCCAGTACTTC. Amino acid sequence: CASKLGLADLETQYF.

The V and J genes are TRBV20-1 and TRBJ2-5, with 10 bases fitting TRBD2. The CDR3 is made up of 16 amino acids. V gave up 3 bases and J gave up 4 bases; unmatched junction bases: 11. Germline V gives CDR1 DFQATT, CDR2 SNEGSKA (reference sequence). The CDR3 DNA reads TGCAGTGCTAGTTTCCCCCTAGCGGGGGTAGGAGAGACCCAGTACTTC. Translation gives CSASFPLAGVGETQYF.

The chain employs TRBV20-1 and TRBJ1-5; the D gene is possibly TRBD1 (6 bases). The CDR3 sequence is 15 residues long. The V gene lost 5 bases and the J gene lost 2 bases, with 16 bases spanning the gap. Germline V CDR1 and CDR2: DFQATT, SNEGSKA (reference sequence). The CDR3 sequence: CSALGRGARNQPQHF. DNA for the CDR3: TGCAGTGCTCTTGGTCGGGGGGCCCGCAATCAGCCCCAGCATTTT.

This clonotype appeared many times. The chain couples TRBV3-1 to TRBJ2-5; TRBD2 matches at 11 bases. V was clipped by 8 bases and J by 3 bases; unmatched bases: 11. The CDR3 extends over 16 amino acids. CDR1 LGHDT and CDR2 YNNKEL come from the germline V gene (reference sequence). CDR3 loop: CASGTNRLAGKETQYF. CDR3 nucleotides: TGTGCCAGCGGGACCAACAGACTAGCGGGGAAAGAGACCCAGTACTTC.

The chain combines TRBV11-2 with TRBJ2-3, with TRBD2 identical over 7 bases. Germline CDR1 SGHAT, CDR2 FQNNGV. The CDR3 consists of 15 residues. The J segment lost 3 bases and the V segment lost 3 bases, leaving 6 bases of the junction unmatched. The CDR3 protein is CASSFTGTTTDTQYF. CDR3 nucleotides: TGTGCCAGCAGCTTCACCGGGACTACAACAGATACGCAGTATTTT.

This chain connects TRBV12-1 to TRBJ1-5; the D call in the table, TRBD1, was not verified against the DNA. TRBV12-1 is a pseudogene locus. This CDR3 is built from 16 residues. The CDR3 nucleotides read TGTGCCAGCAGGGTCAGGGACAGGTTGGTTTATCAGCCCCAGCATTTT. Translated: CASRVRDRLVYQPQHF.

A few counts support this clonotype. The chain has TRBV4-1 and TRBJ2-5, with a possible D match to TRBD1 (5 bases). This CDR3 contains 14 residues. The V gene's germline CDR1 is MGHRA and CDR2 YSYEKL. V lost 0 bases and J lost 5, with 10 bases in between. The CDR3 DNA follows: TGCGCCAGCAGCCAAGAGGAAGGGGTTGAGACCCAGTACTTC. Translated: CASSQEEGVETQYF.

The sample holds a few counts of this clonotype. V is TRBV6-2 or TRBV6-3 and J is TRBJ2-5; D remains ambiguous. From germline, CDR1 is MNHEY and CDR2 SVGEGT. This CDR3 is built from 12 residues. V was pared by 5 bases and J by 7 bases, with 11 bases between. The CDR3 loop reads CASSDPRGTQYF. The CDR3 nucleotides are TGTGCCAGCAGTGACCCACGAGGGACCCAGTACTTC.

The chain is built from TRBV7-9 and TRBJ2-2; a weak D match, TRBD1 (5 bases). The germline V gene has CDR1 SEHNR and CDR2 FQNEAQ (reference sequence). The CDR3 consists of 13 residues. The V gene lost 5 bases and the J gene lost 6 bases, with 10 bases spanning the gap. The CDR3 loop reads CASSPLGPGELFF. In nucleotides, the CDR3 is TGTGCCAGCAGCCCCCTGGGGCCCGGGGAGCTGTTTTTT. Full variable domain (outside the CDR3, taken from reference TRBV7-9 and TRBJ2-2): DTGVSQNPRHKITKRGQNVTFRCDPISEHNRLYWYRQTLGQGPEFLTYFQNEAQLEKSRLLSDRFSAERPKGSFSTLEIQRTEQGDSAMYLCASSPLGPGELFFGEGSRLTVL.

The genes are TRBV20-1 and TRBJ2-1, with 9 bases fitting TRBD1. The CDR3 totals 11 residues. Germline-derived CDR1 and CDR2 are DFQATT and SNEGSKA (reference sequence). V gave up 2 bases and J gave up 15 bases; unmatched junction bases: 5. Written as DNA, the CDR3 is TGCAGTGCTAGAACAGGGGGCTTGGGGTTCTTC. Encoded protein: CSARTGGLGFF.

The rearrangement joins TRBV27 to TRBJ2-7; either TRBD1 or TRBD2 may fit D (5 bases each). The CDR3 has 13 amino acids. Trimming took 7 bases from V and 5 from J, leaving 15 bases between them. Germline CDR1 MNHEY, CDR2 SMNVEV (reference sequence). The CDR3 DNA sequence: TGTGCCAGCAAACAATCCGGGACGAACGAGCAGTACTTC. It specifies CASKQSGTNEQYF.

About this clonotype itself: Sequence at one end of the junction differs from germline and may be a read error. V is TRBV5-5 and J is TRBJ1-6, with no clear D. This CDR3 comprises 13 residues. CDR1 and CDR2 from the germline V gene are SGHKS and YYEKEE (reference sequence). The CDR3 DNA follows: TGTGCCAGCGTCCGCGGTAATAATTCACCTCTCCACTTT. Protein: CASVRGNNSPLHF.

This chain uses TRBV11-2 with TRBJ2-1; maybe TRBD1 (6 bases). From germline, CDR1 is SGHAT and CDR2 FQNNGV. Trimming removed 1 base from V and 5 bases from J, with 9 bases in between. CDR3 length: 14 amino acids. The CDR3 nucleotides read TGTGCCAGCAGCTTAGCGGACAGCGACAATGAGCAGTTCTTC. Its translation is CASSLADSDNEQFF.

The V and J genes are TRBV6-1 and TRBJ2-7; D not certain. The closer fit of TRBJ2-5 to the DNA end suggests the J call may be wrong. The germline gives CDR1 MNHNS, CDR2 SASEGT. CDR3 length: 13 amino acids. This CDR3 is CASSEVAGETQYF. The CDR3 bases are TGTGCCAGCAGTGAAGTGGCCGGTGAGACCCAGTACTTC.

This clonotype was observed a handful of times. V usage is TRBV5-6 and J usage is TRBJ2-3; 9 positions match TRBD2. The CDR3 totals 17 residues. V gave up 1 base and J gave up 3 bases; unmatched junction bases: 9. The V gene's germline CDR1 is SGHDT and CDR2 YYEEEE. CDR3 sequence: CASSLTLPTSGTDTQYF. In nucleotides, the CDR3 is TGTGCCAGCAGCTTGACCCTACCGACTAGCGGAACAGATACGCAGTATTTT.

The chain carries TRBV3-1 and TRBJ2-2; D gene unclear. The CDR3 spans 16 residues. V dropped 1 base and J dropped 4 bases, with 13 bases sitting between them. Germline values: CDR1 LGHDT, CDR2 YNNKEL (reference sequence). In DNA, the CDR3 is TGTGCCAGCAGCCAAGCTGCTCTTACTACCACCGGGGAGCTGTTTTTT. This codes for CASSQAALTTTGELFF.

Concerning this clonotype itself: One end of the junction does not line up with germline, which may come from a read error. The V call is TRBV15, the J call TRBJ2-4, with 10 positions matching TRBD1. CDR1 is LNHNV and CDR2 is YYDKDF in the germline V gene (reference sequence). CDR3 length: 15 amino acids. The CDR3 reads CATSRGRTGGNIRYF. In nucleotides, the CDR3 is TGTGCCACCAGCAGAGGCCGGACAGGGGGAAACATTCGGTACTTC.